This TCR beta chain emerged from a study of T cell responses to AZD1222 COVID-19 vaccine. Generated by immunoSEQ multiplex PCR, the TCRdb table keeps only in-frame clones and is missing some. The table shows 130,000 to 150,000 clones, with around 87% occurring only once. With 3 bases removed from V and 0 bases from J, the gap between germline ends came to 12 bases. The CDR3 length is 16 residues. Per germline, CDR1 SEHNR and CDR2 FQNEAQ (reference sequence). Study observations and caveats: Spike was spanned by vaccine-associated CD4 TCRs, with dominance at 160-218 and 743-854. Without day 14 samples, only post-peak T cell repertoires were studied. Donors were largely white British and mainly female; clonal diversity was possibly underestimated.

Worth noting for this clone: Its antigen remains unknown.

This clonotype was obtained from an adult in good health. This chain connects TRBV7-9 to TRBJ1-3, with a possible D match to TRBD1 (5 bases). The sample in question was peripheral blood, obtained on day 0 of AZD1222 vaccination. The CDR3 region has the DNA TGTGCCAGCAGCTTCCCCCCAGGGAGCTCTGGAAACACCATATATTTT. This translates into CASSFPPGSSGNTIYF.